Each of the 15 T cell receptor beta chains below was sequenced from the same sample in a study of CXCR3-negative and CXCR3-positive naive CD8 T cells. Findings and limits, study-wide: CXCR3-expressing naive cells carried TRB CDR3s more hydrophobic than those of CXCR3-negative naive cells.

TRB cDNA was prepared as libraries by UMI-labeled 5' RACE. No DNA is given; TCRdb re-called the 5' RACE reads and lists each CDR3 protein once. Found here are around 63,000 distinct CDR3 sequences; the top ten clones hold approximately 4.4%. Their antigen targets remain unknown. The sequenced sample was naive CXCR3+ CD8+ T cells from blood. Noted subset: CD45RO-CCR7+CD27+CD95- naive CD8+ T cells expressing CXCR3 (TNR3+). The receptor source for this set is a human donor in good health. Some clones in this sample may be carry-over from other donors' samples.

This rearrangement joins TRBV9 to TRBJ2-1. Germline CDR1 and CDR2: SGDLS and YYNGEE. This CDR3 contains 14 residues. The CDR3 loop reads CASSVSYGYNEQFF.

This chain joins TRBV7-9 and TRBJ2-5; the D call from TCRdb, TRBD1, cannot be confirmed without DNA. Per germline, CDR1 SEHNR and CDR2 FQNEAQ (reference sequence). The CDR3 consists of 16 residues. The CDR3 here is CASSSEDPGPWETQYF. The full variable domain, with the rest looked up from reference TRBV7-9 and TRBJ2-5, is DTGVSQNPRHKITKRGQNVTFRCDPISEHNRLYWYRQTLGQGPEFLTYFQNEAQLEKSRLLSDRFSAERPKGSFSTLEIQRTEQGDSAMYLCASSSEDPGPWETQYFGPGTRLLVL.

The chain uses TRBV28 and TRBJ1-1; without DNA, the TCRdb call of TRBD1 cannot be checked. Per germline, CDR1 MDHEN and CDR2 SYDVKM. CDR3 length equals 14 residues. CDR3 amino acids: CASSFTTGLTEAFF.

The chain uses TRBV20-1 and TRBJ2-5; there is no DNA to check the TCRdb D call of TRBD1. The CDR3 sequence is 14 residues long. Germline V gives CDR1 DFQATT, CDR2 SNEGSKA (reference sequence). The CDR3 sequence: CSARDLGGTELIAF.

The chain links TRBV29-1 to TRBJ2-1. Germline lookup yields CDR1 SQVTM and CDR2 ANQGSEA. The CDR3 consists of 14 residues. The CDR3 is CSVDGVGVVNEQFF.

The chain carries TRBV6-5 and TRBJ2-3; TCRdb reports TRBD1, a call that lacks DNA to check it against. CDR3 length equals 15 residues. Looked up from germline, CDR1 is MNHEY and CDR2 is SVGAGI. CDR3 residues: CASSYGGRGADTQYF.

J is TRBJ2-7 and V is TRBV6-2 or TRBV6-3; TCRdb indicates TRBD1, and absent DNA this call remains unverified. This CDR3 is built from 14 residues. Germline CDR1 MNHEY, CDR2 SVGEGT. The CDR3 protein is CASSYYPGANEQYF.

The CDR3 protein is CASSPEGQIIATNEKLFF. V gene TRBV7-9 combines with J gene TRBJ1-4; TCRdb's D call of TRBD1 is untestable without DNA. Germline CDR1 is SEHNR and CDR2 is FQNEAQ (reference sequence). CDR3 length equals 18 residues.

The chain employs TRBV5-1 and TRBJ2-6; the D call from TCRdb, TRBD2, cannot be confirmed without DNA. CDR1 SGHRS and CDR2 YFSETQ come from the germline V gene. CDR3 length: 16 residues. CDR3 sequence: CASTETGLSGANVLTF. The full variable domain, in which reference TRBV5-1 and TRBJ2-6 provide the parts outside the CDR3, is KAGVTQTPRYLIKTRGQQVTLSCSPISGHRSVSWYQQTPGQGLQFLFEYFSETQRNKGNFPGRFSGRQFSNSRSEMNVSTLELGDSALYLCASTETGLSGANVLTFGAGSRLTVL.

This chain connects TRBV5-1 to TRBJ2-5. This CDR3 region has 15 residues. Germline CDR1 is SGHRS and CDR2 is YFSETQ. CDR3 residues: CASSLLPGYQETQYF.

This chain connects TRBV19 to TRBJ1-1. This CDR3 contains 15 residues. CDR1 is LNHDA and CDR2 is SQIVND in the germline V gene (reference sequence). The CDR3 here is CASSNGLTGNTEAFF.

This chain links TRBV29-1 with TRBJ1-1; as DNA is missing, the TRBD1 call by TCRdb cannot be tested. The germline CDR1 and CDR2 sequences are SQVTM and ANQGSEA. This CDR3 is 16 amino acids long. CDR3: CSVDGDDRGRDTEAFF.

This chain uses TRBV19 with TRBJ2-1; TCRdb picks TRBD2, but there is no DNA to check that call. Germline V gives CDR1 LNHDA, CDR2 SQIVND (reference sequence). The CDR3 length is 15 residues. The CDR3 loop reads CASSMGSGGYNEQFF.

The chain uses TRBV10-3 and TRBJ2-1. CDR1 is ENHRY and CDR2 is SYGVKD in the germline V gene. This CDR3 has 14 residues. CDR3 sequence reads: CAISESRSSNEQFF.

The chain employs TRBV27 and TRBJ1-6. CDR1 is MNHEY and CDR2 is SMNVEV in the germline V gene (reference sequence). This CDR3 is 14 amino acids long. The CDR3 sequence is CASKDSSYNSPLHF.